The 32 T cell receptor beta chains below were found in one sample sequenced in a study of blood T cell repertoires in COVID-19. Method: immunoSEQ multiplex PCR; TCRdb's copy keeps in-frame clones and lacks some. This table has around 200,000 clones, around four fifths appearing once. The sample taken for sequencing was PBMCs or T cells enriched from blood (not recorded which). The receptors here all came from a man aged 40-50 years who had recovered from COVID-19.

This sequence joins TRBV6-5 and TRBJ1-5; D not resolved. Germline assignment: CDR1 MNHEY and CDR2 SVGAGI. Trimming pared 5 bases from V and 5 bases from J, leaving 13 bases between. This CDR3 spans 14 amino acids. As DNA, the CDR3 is TGTGCCAGCAGTCGGACGGGAGGCGATCAGCCCCAGCATTTT. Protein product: CASSRTGGDQPQHF.

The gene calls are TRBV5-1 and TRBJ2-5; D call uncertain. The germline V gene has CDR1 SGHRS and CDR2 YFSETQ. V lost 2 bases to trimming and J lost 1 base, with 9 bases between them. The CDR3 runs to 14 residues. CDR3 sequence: CASSFGGSQETQYF. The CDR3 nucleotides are TGCGCCAGCAGCTTCGGTGGTAGCCAAGAGACCCAGTACTTC.

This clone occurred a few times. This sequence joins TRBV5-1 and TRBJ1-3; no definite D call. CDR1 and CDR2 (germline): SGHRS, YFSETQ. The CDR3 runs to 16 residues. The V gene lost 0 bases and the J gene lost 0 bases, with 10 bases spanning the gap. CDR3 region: CASSLATGSSGNTIYF. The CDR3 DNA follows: TGCGCCAGCAGCTTGGCTACCGGTTCCTCTGGAAACACCATATATTTT. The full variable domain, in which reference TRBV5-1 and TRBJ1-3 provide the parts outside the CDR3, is KAGVTQTPRYLIKTRGQQVTLSCSPISGHRSVSWYQQTPGQGLQFLFEYFSETQRNKGNFPGRFSGRQFSNSRSEMNVSTLELGDSALYLCASSLATGSSGNTIYFGEGSWLTVV.

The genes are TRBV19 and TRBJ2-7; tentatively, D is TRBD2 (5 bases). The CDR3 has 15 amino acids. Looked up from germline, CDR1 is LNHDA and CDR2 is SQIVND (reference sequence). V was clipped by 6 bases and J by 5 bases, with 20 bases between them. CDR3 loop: CASSPFRGLVDEQYF. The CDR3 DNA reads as TGTGCCAGTAGCCCATTTCGAGGGTTAGTCGACGAGCAGTACTTC.

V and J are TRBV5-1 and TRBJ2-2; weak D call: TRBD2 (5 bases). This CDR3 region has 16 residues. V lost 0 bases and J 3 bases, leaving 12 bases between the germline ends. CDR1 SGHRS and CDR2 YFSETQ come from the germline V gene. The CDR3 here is CASSLGGGSYTGELFF. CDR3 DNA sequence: TGCGCCAGCAGCTTGGGAGGAGGCAGTTACACCGGGGAGCTGTTTTTT.

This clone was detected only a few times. Here the CDR3 DNA reads TGCAGTGCTATTTACTACACTGAAGCTTTCTTT. The encoded protein is CSAIYYTEAFF. The chain joins TRBV20-1 to TRBJ1-1, with D hard to call. The CDR3 has 11 amino acids. The germline V gene encodes CDR1 DFQATT and CDR2 SNEGSKA (reference sequence). Between the trimmed V and J ends, which lost 4 bases and 3 bases, there was a span of 6 bases.

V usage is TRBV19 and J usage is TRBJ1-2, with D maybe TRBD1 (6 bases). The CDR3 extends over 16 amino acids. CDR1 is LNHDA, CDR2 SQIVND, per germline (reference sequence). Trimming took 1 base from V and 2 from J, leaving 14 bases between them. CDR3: CASSIGGGDRNYGYTF. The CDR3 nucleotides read TGTGCCAGTAGTATAGGAGGGGGAGACCGAAACTATGGCTACACCTTC.

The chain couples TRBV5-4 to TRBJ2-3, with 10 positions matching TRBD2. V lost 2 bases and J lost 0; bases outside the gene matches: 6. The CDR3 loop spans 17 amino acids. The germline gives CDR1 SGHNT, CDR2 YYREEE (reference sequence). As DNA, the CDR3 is TGTGCCAGCAGCTTTAAACTAGCGGGGACCAGCACAGATACGCAGTATTTT. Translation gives CASSFKLAGTSTDTQYF.

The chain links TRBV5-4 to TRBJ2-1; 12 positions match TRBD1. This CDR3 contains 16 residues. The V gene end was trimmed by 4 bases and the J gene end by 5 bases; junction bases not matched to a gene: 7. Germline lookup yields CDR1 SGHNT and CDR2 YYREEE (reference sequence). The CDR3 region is CASSPPGTGGHNEQFF. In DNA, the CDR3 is TGTGCCAGCAGCCCACCTGGGACAGGGGGCCACAATGAGCAGTTCTTC.

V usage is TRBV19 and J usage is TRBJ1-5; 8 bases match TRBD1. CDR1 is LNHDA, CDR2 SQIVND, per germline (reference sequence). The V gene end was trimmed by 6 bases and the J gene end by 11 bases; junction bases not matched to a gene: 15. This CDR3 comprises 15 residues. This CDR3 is CASRYDRGGQSAQHF. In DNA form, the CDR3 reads TGTGCCAGTAGATACGACAGGGGTGGTCAATCAGCCCAGCATTTT.

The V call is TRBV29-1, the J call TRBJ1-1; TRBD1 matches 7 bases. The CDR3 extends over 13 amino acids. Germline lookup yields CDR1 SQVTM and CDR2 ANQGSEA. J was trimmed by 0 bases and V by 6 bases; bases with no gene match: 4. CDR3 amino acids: CSVVGQMNTEAFF. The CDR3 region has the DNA TGCAGCGTGGTGGGACAGATGAACACTGAAGCTTTCTTT.

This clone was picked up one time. This chain's CDR3 is CASSKPGQLNEKLFF. The CDR3 region has the DNA TGTGCCAGCAGTAAACCGGGACAGCTAAATGAAAAACTGTTTTTT. The chain employs TRBV27 and TRBJ1-4; 7 positions agree with TRBD1. V was pared by 5 bases and J by 5 bases, with 8 bases of the junction left unmatched. This CDR3 region has 15 residues. CDR1 is MNHEY, CDR2 SMNVEV, per germline (reference sequence).

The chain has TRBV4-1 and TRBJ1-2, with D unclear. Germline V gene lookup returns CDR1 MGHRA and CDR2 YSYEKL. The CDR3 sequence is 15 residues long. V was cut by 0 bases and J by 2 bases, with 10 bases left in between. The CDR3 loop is CASSQDRTANYGYTF. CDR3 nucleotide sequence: TGCGCCAGCAGCCAAGATCGTACAGCCAACTATGGCTACACCTTC.

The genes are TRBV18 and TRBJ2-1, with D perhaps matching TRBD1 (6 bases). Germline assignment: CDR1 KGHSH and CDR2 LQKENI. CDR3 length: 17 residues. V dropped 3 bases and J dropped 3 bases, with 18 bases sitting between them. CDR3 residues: CASSPVRTGILYNEQFF. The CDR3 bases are TGTGCCAGCTCACCGGTCAGAACAGGGATTCTCTACAATGAGCAGTTCTTC. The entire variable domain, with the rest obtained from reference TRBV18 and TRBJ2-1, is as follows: NAGVMQNPRHLVRRRGQEARLRCSPMKGHSHVYWYRQLPEEGLKFMVYLQKENIIDESGMPKERFSAEFPKEGPSILRIQQVVRGDSAAYFCASSPVRTGILYNEQFFGPGTRLTVL.

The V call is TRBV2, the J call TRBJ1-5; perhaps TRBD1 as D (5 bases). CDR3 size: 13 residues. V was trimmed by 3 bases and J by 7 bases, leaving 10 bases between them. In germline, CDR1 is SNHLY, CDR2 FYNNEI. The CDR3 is CASSDRVTQPQHF. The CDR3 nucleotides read TGTGCCAGCAGTGACAGGGTGACCCAGCCCCAGCATTTT.

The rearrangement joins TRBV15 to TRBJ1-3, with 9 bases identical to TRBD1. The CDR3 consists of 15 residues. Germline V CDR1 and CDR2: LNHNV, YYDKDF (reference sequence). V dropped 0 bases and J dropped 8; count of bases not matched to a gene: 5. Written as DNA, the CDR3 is TGTGCCACCAGCAGAGATGTGGGACAGGGCCACACCATATATTTT. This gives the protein CATSRDVGQGHTIYF.

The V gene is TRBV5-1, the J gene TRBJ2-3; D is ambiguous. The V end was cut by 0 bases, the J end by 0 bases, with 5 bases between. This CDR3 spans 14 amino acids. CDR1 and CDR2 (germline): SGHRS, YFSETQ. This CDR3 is CASSLDRSTDTQYF. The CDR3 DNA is TGCGCCAGCAGCTTGGACAGAAGCACAGATACGCAGTATTTT.

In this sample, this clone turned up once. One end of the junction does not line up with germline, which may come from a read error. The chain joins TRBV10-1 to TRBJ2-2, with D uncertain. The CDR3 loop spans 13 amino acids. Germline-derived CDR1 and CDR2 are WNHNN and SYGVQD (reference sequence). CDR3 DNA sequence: TGCGCCAGCTGTGATCCCGGGACCGGGGAGCTGTTTTTT. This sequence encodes CASCDPGTGELFF.

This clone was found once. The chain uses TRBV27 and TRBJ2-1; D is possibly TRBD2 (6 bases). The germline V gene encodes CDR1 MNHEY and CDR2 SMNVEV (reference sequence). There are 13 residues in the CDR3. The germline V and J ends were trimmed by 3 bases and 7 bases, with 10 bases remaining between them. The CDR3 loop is CASSLGRGNEQFF. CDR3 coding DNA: TGTGCCAGCAGTTTGGGGCGGGGTAATGAGCAGTTCTTC.

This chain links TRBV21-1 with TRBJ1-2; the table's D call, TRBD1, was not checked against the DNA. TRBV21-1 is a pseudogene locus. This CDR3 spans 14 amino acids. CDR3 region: CASSKADGRGGYTF. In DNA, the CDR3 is TGTGCCAGCAGCAAAGCAGACGGCAGGGGTGGCTACACCTTC.

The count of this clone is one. The chain's CDR3 is CASSLRGRESSYEQYF. CDR3 bases: TGTGCCAGCAGCCTTCGTGGGAGGGAAAGCTCCTACGAGCAGTACTTC. The chain is built from TRBV27 and TRBJ2-7; TRBD2 matches at 7 bases. This CDR3 has 16 residues. Germline lookup yields CDR1 MNHEY and CDR2 SMNVEV (reference sequence). V gave up 6 bases and J gave up 0 bases; unmatched junction bases: 11.

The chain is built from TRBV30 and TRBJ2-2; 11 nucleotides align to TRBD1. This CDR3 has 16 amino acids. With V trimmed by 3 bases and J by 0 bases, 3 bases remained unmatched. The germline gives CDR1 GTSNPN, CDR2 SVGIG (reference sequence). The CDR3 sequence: CAWSLGQGANTGELFF. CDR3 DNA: TGTGCCTGGAGCCTGGGACAGGGGGCGAACACCGGGGAGCTGTTTTTT.

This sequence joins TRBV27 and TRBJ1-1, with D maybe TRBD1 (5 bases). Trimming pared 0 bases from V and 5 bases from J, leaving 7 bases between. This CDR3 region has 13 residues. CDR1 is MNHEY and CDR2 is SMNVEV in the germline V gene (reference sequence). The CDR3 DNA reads TGTGCCAGCAGTTTATCCCGACAGACTGAAGCTTTCTTT. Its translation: CASSLSRQTEAFF.

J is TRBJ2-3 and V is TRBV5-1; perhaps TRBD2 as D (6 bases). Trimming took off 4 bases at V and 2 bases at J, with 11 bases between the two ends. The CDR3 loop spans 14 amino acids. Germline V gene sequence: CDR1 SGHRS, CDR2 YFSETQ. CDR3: CASSRDWSTDTQYF. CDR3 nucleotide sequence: TGCGCCAGCAGCCGGGACTGGTCCACAGATACGCAGTATTTT.

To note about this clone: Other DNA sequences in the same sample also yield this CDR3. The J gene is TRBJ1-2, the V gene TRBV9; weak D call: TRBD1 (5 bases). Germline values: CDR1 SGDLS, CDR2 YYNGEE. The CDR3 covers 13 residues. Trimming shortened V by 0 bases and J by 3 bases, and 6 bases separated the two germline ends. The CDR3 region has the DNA TGTGCCAGCAGCGTAGGGGGGGACTATGGCTACACCTTC. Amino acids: CASSVGGDYGYTF.

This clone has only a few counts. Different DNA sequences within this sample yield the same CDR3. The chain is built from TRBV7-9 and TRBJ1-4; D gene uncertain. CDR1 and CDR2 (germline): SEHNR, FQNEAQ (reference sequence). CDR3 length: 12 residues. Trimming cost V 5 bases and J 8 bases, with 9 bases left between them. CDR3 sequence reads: CASSRGGEKLFF. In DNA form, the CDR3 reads TGTGCCAGCAGCCGGGGTGGGGAAAAACTGTTTTTT.

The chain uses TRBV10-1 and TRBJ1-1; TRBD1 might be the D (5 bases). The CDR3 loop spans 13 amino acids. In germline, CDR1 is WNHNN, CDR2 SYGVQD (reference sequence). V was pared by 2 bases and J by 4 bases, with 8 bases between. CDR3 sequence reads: CASSEQGSTEAFF. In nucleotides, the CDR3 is TGCGCCAGCAGTGAGCAGGGATCCACTGAAGCTTTCTTT.

CDR3 amino acids: CASRPGTGVADTQYF. CDR3 bases: TGCGCCAGCAGGCCCGGGACAGGGGTCGCAGATACGCAGTATTTT. The chain recombines TRBV10-1 with TRBJ2-3; 10 bases are shared with TRBD1. Germline V gene sequence: CDR1 WNHNN, CDR2 SYGVQD (reference sequence). V shed 6 bases and J 4 bases; nucleotides not matched to a gene: 7. The CDR3 length is 15 residues.

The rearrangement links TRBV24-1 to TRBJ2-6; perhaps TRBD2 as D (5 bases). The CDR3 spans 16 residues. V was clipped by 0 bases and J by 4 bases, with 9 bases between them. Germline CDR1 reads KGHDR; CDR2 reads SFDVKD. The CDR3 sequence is CATSDLGPGGANVLTF. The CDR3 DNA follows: TGTGCCACCAGTGATTTGGGACCGGGGGGGGCCAACGTCCTGACTTTC.

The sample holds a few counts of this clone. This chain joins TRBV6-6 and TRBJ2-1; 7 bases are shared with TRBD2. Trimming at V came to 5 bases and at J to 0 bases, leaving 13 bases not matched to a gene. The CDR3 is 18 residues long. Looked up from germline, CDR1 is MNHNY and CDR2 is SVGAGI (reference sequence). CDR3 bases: TGTGCCAGCAGTCCCCTGGGAACTAGCGCCAGCTCCTACAATGAGCAGTTCTTC. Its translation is CASSPLGTSASSYNEQFF.

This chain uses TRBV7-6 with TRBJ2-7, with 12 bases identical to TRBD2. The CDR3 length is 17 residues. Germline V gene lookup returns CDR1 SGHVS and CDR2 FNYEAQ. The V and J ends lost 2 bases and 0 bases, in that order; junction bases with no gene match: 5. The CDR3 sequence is CASSLLAGGLGSYEQYF. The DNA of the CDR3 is TGTGCCAGCAGCTTACTAGCGGGGGGGTTGGGCTCCTACGAGCAGTACTTC.

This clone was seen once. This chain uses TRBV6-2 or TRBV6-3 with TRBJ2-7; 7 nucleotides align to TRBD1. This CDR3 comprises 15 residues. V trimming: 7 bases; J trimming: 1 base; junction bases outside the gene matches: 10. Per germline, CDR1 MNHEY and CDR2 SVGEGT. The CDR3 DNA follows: TGTGCCAGCACCCCCCTAGGGGGCGCATCCTACGAGCAGTACTTC. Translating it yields CASTPLGGASYEQYF.